The 24 T cell receptor beta chains given below trace back to one sample, sequenced in a study of blood T cell repertoires in COVID-19. Libraries were prepared by immunoSEQ multiplex PCR; TCRdb keeps only in-frame clonotypes and omits some of them. The table records approximately 160,000 clones, around 84% of them present only once. The sequenced sample consisted of peripheral blood. The receptors derive from a man aged 50-60 years with active or convalescent COVID-19.

The V and J genes are TRBV7-2 and TRBJ2-1, with 12 nucleotides matching TRBD1. The germline V gene has CDR1 SGHTA and CDR2 FQGNSA. The J segment lost 8 bases and the V segment lost 1 base, leaving 12 bases of the junction unmatched. This CDR3 comprises 18 residues. The CDR3 loop reads CASSLGPPGTGGGYEQFF. The CDR3 bases are TGTGCCAGCAGCTTAGGACCCCCCGGGACAGGGGGCGGCTATGAGCAGTTCTTC.

This chain links TRBV5-1 with TRBJ1-3; 8 bases map to TRBD1. Per germline, CDR1 SGHRS and CDR2 YFSETQ. This CDR3 comprises 16 residues. J lost 1 base, V lost 3 bases, and 6 bases had no gene match. CDR3: CASSSQGAWSGNTIYF. CDR3 bases: TGCGCCAGCAGCTCGCAGGGGGCTTGGTCTGGAAACACCATATATTTT.

A single count supports this clone. This chain connects TRBV19 to TRBJ1-5; 11 bases are shared with TRBD1. V shed 7 bases and J 6 bases; nucleotides not matched to a gene: 8. Per the germline V gene, CDR1 is LNHDA and CDR2 is SQIVND (reference sequence). The CDR3 sequence is 15 residues long. Written as DNA, the CDR3 is TGTGCCAGTAACACCTGGACAGGGGGCTCTCAGCCCCAGCATTTT. Its protein is CASNTWTGGSQPQHF.

The chain combines TRBV25-1 with TRBJ1-3, with a weak D call TRBD1 (6 bases). The V gene's germline CDR1 is MGHDK and CDR2 SYGVNS. The CDR3 spans 17 residues. V shed 1 base and J shed 3 bases, with 16 bases lying between them. The CDR3 is CASSEFGRGKGGNTIYF. The CDR3 DNA is TGTGCCAGCAGTGAATTCGGAAGGGGGAAAGGTGGAAACACCATATATTTT.

The chain links TRBV7-2 to TRBJ2-7; 10 bases match TRBD1. Germline CDR1 is SGHTA and CDR2 is FQGNSA. This CDR3 is built from 14 residues. Unmatched junction bases numbered 4, after V lost 5 bases and J lost 3 bases. The DNA for the CDR3 is TGTGCCAGCAGCCGGGGACAGGGGAACTACGAGCAGTACTTC. The encoded protein is CASSRGQGNYEQYF.

The rearrangement uses TRBV30 and TRBJ1-2, with 9 nucleotides matching TRBD1. This CDR3 comprises 14 residues. V shed 6 bases and J 4 bases; nucleotides not matched to a gene: 9. CDR1 and CDR2 from the germline V gene are GTSNPN and SVGIG (reference sequence). DNA of the CDR3: TGTGCCTGTTTAGGGACAGGGATTATCTATGGCTACACCTTC. It codes for CACLGTGIIYGYTF.

This chain links TRBV2 with TRBJ2-5; D possibly corresponds to TRBD1 (7 bases). The V end lost 2 bases, the J end lost 5 bases, and 15 bases lay between the germline ends. CDR1 and CDR2 (germline): SNHLY, FYNNEI. CDR3 length: 15 amino acids. CDR3 coding DNA: TGTGCCAGCAGTGAACAGGGGGGAGCCGGGGAGACCCAGTACTTC. Its translation is CASSEQGGAGETQYF.

The V call is TRBV3-1 (or the pseudogene TRBV3-2), the J call TRBJ2-5; D is ambiguous. V lost 2 bases and J lost 5, with 6 bases in between. CDR1 and CDR2 (germline): LGHDT, YNNKEL (reference sequence). The CDR3 loop spans 12 amino acids. CDR3 region: CASSQIGETQYF. DNA for the CDR3: TGTGCCAGCAGCCAAATTGGCGAGACCCAGTACTTC.

This sequence joins TRBV10-3 and TRBJ2-7; no definite D call. Germline V CDR1 and CDR2: ENHRY, SYGVKD. V shed 2 bases and J shed 4 bases, with 6 bases lying between them. The CDR3 loop spans 12 amino acids. CDR3 loop: CAISEVEYEQYF. Here the CDR3 DNA reads TGTGCCATCAGTGAGGTGGAGTACGAGCAGTACTTC.

This clone was seen a single time. This CDR3 reads CASSQDRGGRNYYGYTF. The CDR3 coding sequence is TGTGCCAGCAGCCAGGACAGGGGGGGGAGGAACTACTATGGCTACACCTTC. The chain is built from TRBV3-1 (or the pseudogene TRBV3-2) and TRBJ1-2; 10 bases fit TRBD1. Trimming cost V 3 bases and J 3 bases; bases outside gene matches: 10. Germline CDR1 reads LGHDT; CDR2 reads YNNKEL (reference sequence). This CDR3 comprises 17 residues.

A word on this clone: Sequence at one end of the junction differs from germline and may be a read error. The rearrangement joins TRBV7-7 to TRBJ2-1; perhaps TRBD2 as D (6 bases). This CDR3 region has 15 residues. Germline V lookup: CDR1 SSHAT, CDR2 FNYEAQ (reference sequence). The CDR3 nucleotides are TGTGCTAGCAGCCTCCACGGAGGGGCCTACAATGAGCAGTTCTTC. Its translation is CASSLHGGAYNEQFF. Full variable domain (outside the CDR3, taken from reference TRBV7-7 and TRBJ2-1): GAGVSQSPRYKVTKRGQDVTLRCDPISSHATLYWYQQALGQGPEFLTYFNYEAQPDKSGLPSDRFSAERPEGSISTLTIQRTEQRDSAMYRCASSLHGGAYNEQFFGPGTRLTVL.

The rearrangement links TRBV7-8 to TRBJ1-4; D might be TRBD1 (5 bases). The ends were cut back, 6 bases at V and 7 bases at J, with 18 bases in the middle. CDR3 length: 15 amino acids. Germline V CDR1 and CDR2: SGHVS, FQNEAQ. CDR3 residues: CASRLQGGPSEKLFF. DNA for the CDR3: TGTGCCAGCAGGCTTCAGGGTGGCCCTAGTGAAAAACTGTTTTTT.

The genes are TRBV19 and TRBJ1-6; perhaps TRBD1 as D (6 bases). CDR1 and CDR2 from the germline V gene are LNHDA and SQIVND (reference sequence). V gave up 4 bases and J gave up 3 bases, with 16 bases separating them. The CDR3 length is 17 residues. The CDR3 DNA follows: TGTGCCAGTAGTAGCCTCACAGGGCGCTTCTATAATTCACCCCTCCACTTT. Its translation: CASSSLTGRFYNSPLHF.

The rearrangement links TRBV2 to TRBJ2-5, with 8 bases lining up with TRBD1. The CDR3 loop spans 12 amino acids. Germline-derived CDR1 and CDR2 are SNHLY and FYNNEI. After removal of 9 bases from V and 2 bases from J, the junction contained 2 bases not matched to a gene. CDR3 bases: TGTGCCAGGGACAGGGAACAAGAGACCCAGTACTTC. It codes for CARDREQETQYF.

The V and J genes are TRBV12-3 or TRBV12-4 and TRBJ2-1; D possibly corresponds to TRBD2 (5 bases). The length of the CDR3 is 12 residues. Trimming stripped 7 bases from V and 8 bases from J, with 12 bases between. DNA of the CDR3: TGTGCCAGCACCCCGGGGAATCATGAGCAGTTCTTC. The encoded protein is CASTPGNHEQFF.

The rearrangement links TRBV29-1 to TRBJ2-3; 8 nucleotides align to TRBD1. V shed 6 bases, J shed 5 bases, and the junction held 10 bases outside the gene matches. The CDR3 has 14 residues. Per the germline V gene, CDR1 is SQVTM and CDR2 is ANQGSEA. The CDR3 region has the DNA TGCAGCGTAAGGCAGGGGGCGCCGAAAGATACGCAGTATTTT. Its translation is CSVRQGAPKDTQYF.

The sample holds one count of this clone. The chain links TRBV19 to TRBJ2-7, with 7 bases fitting TRBD2. The trim removed 5 bases at V and 4 bases at J, leaving 11 bases unmatched. Germline loops: CDR1 LNHDA, CDR2 SQIVND (reference sequence). The CDR3 is 15 residues long. CDR3 residues: CASSLQGGLWYEQYF. For the CDR3, the DNA is TGTGCCAGTAGTCTCCAGGGAGGGCTGTGGTACGAGCAGTACTTC.

The rearrangement links TRBV4-1 to TRBJ1-1; tentatively, D is TRBD1 (5 bases). CDR1 is MGHRA and CDR2 is YSYEKL in the germline V gene. CDR3 size: 13 residues. V lost 4 bases, J lost 2 bases, and 8 bases lay in between. The DNA for the CDR3 is TGCGCCAGCAGCCGTGACAGTAACACTGAAGCTTTCTTT. Translating gives CASSRDSNTEAFF.

The chain links TRBV30 to TRBJ2-3; the D gene is possibly TRBD2 (5 bases). The CDR3 is 13 residues long. Trimming stripped 4 bases from V and 9 bases from J, with 17 bases between. Germline loops: CDR1 GTSNPN, CDR2 SVGIG (reference sequence). DNA for the CDR3: TGTGCCTGGAACCGGGCGGGCGTCCAGACGCAGTATTTT. Amino acids: CAWNRAGVQTQYF.

The V gene is TRBV9, the J gene TRBJ2-1; the match to TRBD2 covers 9 bases. Germline lookup yields CDR1 SGDLS and CDR2 YYNGEE. V was clipped by 0 bases and J by 0 bases; unmatched bases: 4. The CDR3 is 17 amino acids. CDR3 region: CASSVVPSGNSYNEQFF. The DNA for the CDR3 is TGTGCCAGCAGCGTAGTCCCTAGCGGGAACTCCTACAATGAGCAGTTCTTC.

The chain combines TRBV29-1 with TRBJ2-3; D is possibly TRBD1 (7 bases). Germline V gene data show CDR1 as SQVTM and CDR2 as ANQGSEA. Trimming removed 2 bases at V and 2 bases at J, with 11 bases between. The CDR3 sequence is 14 residues long. CDR3 nucleotides: TGCAGCGTTGAAACAGGGGACTTCACAGATACGCAGTATTTT. Translation gives CSVETGDFTDTQYF.

The chain links TRBV21-1 to TRBJ1-1; the D call in the table, TRBD1, was not verified against the DNA. TRBV21-1 is termed a pseudogene. The CDR3 sequence is 19 residues long. CDR3 DNA sequence: TGTGCCAGCCCAGCAAAGTCGGGGTGCAGGGGTAGCATGAACACTGAAGCTTTCTTT. Translated, it gives CASPAKSGCRGSMNTEAFF.

V gene TRBV4-1 combines with J gene TRBJ1-2; 7 bases fit TRBD1. The CDR3 is made up of 18 amino acids. Germline trimming cut 0 bases from V and 5 bases from J; bases unmatched to any gene: 15. Looked up from germline, CDR1 is MGHRA and CDR2 is YSYEKL. The CDR3 region is CASSQEGSEGAFLYGYTF. CDR3 nucleotide sequence: TGCGCCAGCAGCCAAGAGGGTTCGGAGGGGGCTTTCTTATATGGCTACACCTTC.

The chain couples TRBV5-5 to TRBJ2-3, with TRBD2 matching over 9 bases. Germline CDR1 and CDR2: SGHKS and YYEKEE (reference sequence). The junction had 3 bases not matched to a gene; V was cut back by 2 bases and J by 2 bases. CDR3 length: 15 residues. CDR3 sequence (DNA): TGTGCCAGCAGCTTAGCGGGAGGCCTCACAGATACGCAGTATTTT. The encoded protein is CASSLAGGLTDTQYF. Together with reference TRBV5-5 and TRBJ2-3, the CDR3 gives the full variable domain: DAGVTQSPTHLIKTRGQQVTLRCSPISGHKSVSWYQQVLGQGPQFIFQYYEKEERGRGNFPDRFSARQFPNYSSELNVNALLLGDSALYLCASSLAGGLTDTQYFGPGTRLTVL.